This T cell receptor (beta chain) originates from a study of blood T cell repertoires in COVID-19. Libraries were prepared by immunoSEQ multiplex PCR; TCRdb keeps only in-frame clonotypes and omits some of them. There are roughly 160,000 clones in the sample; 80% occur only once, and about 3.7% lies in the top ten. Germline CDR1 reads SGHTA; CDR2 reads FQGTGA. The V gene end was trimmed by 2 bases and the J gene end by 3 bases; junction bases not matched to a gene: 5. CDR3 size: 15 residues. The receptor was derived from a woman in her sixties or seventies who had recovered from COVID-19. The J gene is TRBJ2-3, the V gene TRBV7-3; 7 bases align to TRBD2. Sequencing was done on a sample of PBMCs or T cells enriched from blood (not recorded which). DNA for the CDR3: TGTGCCAGCAGCTTATTGGGGGGGAAAACAGATACGCAGTATTTT. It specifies CASSLLGGKTDTQYF.